Following are 24 T cell receptor beta chains from one sample sequenced in a study of shared clonotypes between healthy human individuals. Sequenced by immunoSEQ multiplex PCR; TCRdb stores in-frame clones only, minus some. The repertoire has millions of clones, 85% to 95% of them found once; the top ten carry over 0.12%. Material for sequencing was naive CD4+ T cells sorted from blood. As for subset: CD45RA+ positively selected. The source of these receptors is a man between 18 and 29 years old in good health.

The rearrangement uses TRBV30 and TRBJ1-6; D gene uncertain. The CDR3 sequence is 15 residues long. Deletions cut 1 base from V and 7 bases from J, with 14 bases between. Germline V lookup: CDR1 GTSNPN, CDR2 SVGIG (reference sequence). DNA of the CDR3: TGTGCCTGGAGTGGCCGGGCCCCGGGGAATTCACCCCTCCACTTT. This encodes CAWSGRAPGNSPLHF.

The J gene is TRBJ2-3, the V gene TRBV18, with TRBD1 matching over 8 bases. The CDR3 is 15 residues long. Germline loops: CDR1 KGHSH, CDR2 LQKENI. The V segment lost 4 bases and the J segment 7 bases; nucleotides outside the gene matches: 10. The CDR3 is CASSQPGQVVHTQYF. The CDR3 DNA is TGTGCCAGCTCACAACCGGGACAGGTGGTCCATACGCAGTATTTT.

V and J are TRBV5-4 and TRBJ1-2; D may be TRBD1 (5 bases). The germline V and J ends were trimmed by 1 base and 2 bases, with 15 bases remaining between them. The CDR3 is 16 amino acids. CDR1 is SGHNT, CDR2 YYREEE, per germline (reference sequence). In DNA, the CDR3 is TGTGCCAGCAGCTTGAAGAGACAGCTCACGAACTATGGCTACACCTTC. Its protein is CASSLKRQLTNYGYTF.

The rearrangement joins TRBV2 to TRBJ1-6; weak D call: TRBD1 (6 bases). V gave up 2 bases and J gave up 7 bases, with 12 bases separating them. The germline V gene has CDR1 SNHLY and CDR2 FYNNEI. The CDR3 has 15 residues. The CDR3 sequence is CASSEHTGLNSPLHF. The DNA of the CDR3 is TGTGCCAGCAGTGAACATACAGGGTTGAATTCACCCCTCCACTTT. The full variable domain, with the rest looked up from reference TRBV2 and TRBJ1-6, is EPEVTQTPSHQVTQMGQEVILRCVPISNHLYFYWYRQILGQKVEFLVSFYNNEISEKSEIFDDQFSVERPDGSNFTLKIRSTKLEDSAMYFCASSEHTGLNSPLHFGNGTRLTVT.

The chain uses TRBV10-1 and TRBJ2-2; 12 nucleotides agree with TRBD1. The CDR3 totals 15 residues. CDR1 and CDR2 from the germline V gene are WNHNN and SYGVQD (reference sequence). Trimming took 5 bases from V and 7 from J; bases not matched to a gene: 5. The CDR3 DNA is TGCGCCAGCAGTACGGGACAGGGGGCCAACGGGGAGCTGTTTTTT. Amino acid sequence: CASSTGQGANGELFF.

This clone was counted a single time. V is TRBV2 and J is TRBJ1-2; 7 bases agree with TRBD1. Germline assignment: CDR1 SNHLY and CDR2 FYNNEI. V shed 4 bases and J 6 bases; nucleotides not matched to a gene: 5. CDR3 length: 13 residues. CDR3: CASSGQGMNGYTF. In DNA form, the CDR3 reads TGTGCCAGCAGTGGACAGGGCATGAATGGCTACACCTTC.

This chain connects TRBV2 to TRBJ2-5; TRBD1 aligns across 11 bases. V lost 6 bases, J lost 5 bases, and 8 bases stayed unmatched. CDR1 and CDR2 from the germline V gene are SNHLY and FYNNEI. The CDR3 runs 15 residues. CDR3 DNA sequence: TGTGCCAGCAGGAAAGAGGGACAGGGGGATGAGACCCAGTACTTC. This encodes CASRKEGQGDETQYF.

The chain combines TRBV6-1 with TRBJ1-5, with D uncertain. Trimming cost V 0 bases and J 3 bases, with 9 bases left between them. The germline V gene encodes CDR1 MNHNS and CDR2 SASEGT. This CDR3 comprises 15 residues. In nucleotides, the CDR3 is TGTGCCAGCAGTGAAGCGGCGGCAGCCAATCAGCCCCAGCATTTT. This codes for CASSEAAAANQPQHF.

This clone is a singleton in its sample. The J gene is TRBJ1-4, the V gene TRBV12-2; TRBD1 was called by the table and not checked on the DNA. TRBV12-2 is a pseudogene segment. The length of the CDR3 is 15 residues. The CDR3 spells CASRLATTGWEKLFF. The CDR3 DNA reads TGTGCAAGTCGCTTAGCGACGACAGGGTGGGAAAAACTGTTTTTT.

The rearrangement links TRBV5-1 to TRBJ2-1; 10 bases match TRBD2. The junction had 10 bases not matched to a gene; V was cut back by 4 bases and J by 0 bases. The CDR3 has 18 residues. CDR1 is SGHRS, CDR2 YFSETQ, per germline. The CDR3 loop reads CASSPGRAGGSSYNEQFF. The DNA for the CDR3 is TGCGCCAGCAGCCCTGGAAGAGCGGGAGGGAGCTCCTACAATGAGCAGTTCTTC.

This clone showed up just a few times. V gene TRBV30 combines with J gene TRBJ1-6; D call uncertain. The ends were cut back, 2 bases at V and 6 bases at J, with 11 bases in the middle. The CDR3 covers 14 residues. CDR1 and CDR2 from the germline V gene are GTSNPN and SVGIG (reference sequence). The CDR3 sequence is CAWSNYAANSPLHF. Here the CDR3 DNA reads TGTGCCTGGAGTAACTATGCCGCTAATTCACCCCTCCACTTT.

The CDR3 protein is CASSLLAGDAGEQYF. CDR3 bases: TGTGCCAGCAGCTTACTGGCGGGAGATGCGGGGGAGCAGTACTTC. The chain recombines TRBV7-2 with TRBJ2-7, with 7 positions matching TRBD2. Trimming at V came to 2 bases and at J to 7 bases, leaving 11 bases not matched to a gene. CDR3 size: 15 residues. CDR1 SGHTA and CDR2 FQGNSA come from the germline V gene.

The chain recombines TRBV4-1 with TRBJ1-1; TRBD1 matches at 8 bases. Per the germline V gene, CDR1 is MGHRA and CDR2 is YSYEKL. The CDR3 has 17 amino acids. Losses at the gene ends were 4 bases for V and 0 bases for J; bases not matched to a gene: 10. Here the CDR3 reads CASSRGTGVLLNTEAFF. In nucleotides, the CDR3 is TGCGCCAGCAGCCGAGGGACAGGCGTGTTGTTGAACACTGAAGCTTTCTTT.

Regarding this clone: This same CDR3 is encoded by further DNA sequences in the sample. J is TRBJ2-3 and V is TRBV30; 9 nucleotides agree with TRBD2. There are 15 residues in the CDR3. Losses at the gene ends were 1 base for V and 0 bases for J; bases not matched to a gene: 2. Per germline, CDR1 GTSNPN and CDR2 SVGIG (reference sequence). The CDR3 reads CAWSGLAGSTDTQYF. CDR3 nucleotides: TGTGCCTGGAGTGGGCTAGCGGGGAGCACAGATACGCAGTATTTT.

The V call is TRBV11-2, the J call TRBJ2-2, with 9 bases matching TRBD1. This CDR3 is 16 amino acids long. The V gene's germline CDR1 is SGHAT and CDR2 FQNNGV. V was pared by 3 bases and J by 6 bases, with 8 bases of the junction left unmatched. This CDR3 reads CASSFTGGKKAGELFF. The CDR3 nucleotides are TGTGCCAGCAGCTTTACAGGGGGCAAGAAAGCCGGGGAGCTGTTTTTT. Variable domain in full (rest from reference TRBV11-2 and TRBJ2-2): EAGVAQSPRYKIIEKRQSVAFWCNPISGHATLYWYQQILGQGPKLLIQFQNNGVVDDSQLPKDRFSAERLKGVDSTLKIQPAKLEDSAVYLCASSFTGGKKAGELFFGEGSRLTVL.

The V gene is TRBV20-1, the J gene TRBJ1-1; no firm D call. The CDR3 contains 10 residues. V was cut by 6 bases and J by 6 bases, with 8 bases left in between. The germline V gene has CDR1 DFQATT and CDR2 SNEGSKA (reference sequence). The CDR3 loop reads CSAGNAEAFF. The CDR3 DNA reads as TGCAGTGCAGGAAATGCTGAAGCTTTCTTT.

The gene calls are TRBV27 and TRBJ2-1, with D perhaps given as TRBD1 or TRBD2 (5 bases each). With 7 bases removed from V and 6 bases from J, the gap between germline ends came to 13 bases. The V gene's germline CDR1 is MNHEY and CDR2 SMNVEV (reference sequence). The length of the CDR3 is 13 residues. The CDR3 sequence: CASTMGVGNEQFF. CDR3 nucleotide sequence: TGTGCCAGCACCATGGGGGTAGGCAATGAGCAGTTCTTC.

The rearrangement uses TRBV23-1 and TRBJ2-7; 8 nucleotides agree with TRBD1. TRBV23-1 is an ORF, with its function uncertain. The CDR3 is 15 residues long. Germline trimming cut 2 bases from V and 1 base from J; bases unmatched to any gene: 4. The CDR3 spells CASSQGQGGSYEQYF. CDR3 sequence (DNA): TGCGCCAGCAGTCAAGGACAGGGTGGGTCCTACGAGCAGTACTTC.

With regard to this clone: In the same sample, other DNA sequences code for this CDR3. The CDR3 loop reads CASSPRTVTDTQYF. In nucleotides, the CDR3 is TGCGCCAGCAGCCCGCGGACAGTCACAGATACGCAGTATTTT. The genes are TRBV5-1 and TRBJ2-3; TRBD1 might be the D (6 bases). Trimming removed 4 bases at V and 2 bases at J, with 11 bases between. Per the germline V gene, CDR1 is SGHRS and CDR2 is YFSETQ. The CDR3 runs to 14 residues.

The J gene is TRBJ2-1, the V gene TRBV27; D is perhaps TRBD1 (6 bases). Trimming left V 5 bases short and J 8 bases short, with 19 bases between. The CDR3 contains 15 residues. The germline CDR1 and CDR2 sequences are MNHEY and SMNVEV (reference sequence). CDR3 in DNA: TGTGCCAGCAGTAACGGACAGCTCAATGCATATGAGCAGTTCTTC. Translated, it gives CASSNGQLNAYEQFF.

In the case of this clone: Other DNA sequences in this sample translate to the same CDR3. This chain joins TRBV5-1 and TRBJ1-6, with 7 bases that match TRBD1. Germline CDR1 is SGHRS and CDR2 is YFSETQ. V lost 2 bases to trimming and J lost 7 bases; unmatched junction nucleotides: 3. The CDR3 has 14 residues. This chain's CDR3 is CASSFGTENSPLHF. The CDR3 region has the DNA TGCGCCAGCAGCTTCGGGACAGAGAATTCACCCCTCCACTTT.

This chain connects TRBV19 to TRBJ1-4; 8 nucleotides align to TRBD1. Trimming cost V 4 bases and J 16 bases; bases outside gene matches: 8. There are 12 residues in the CDR3. Germline V gene sequence: CDR1 LNHDA, CDR2 SQIVND (reference sequence). CDR3 protein: CASSTGQGRGFF. For the CDR3, the DNA is TGTGCCAGTAGTACCGGACAGGGCCGGGGGTTTTTT.

The chain combines TRBV7-3 with TRBJ1-5; tentative D call: TRBD1 (5 bases). CDR1 and CDR2 (germline): SGHTA, FQGTGA. The CDR3 covers 14 residues. V was trimmed by 5 bases and J by 5 bases, leaving 13 bases between them. CDR3 in amino acids: CASSPKGFDQPQHF. The CDR3 nucleotides are TGTGCCAGCAGCCCGAAGGGGTTTGATCAGCCCCAGCATTTT.

The count of this clone is one. This chain joins TRBV7-6 and TRBJ2-7; TRBD2 aligns across 12 bases. Trimming at V came to 5 bases and at J to 7 bases, leaving 9 bases not matched to a gene. This CDR3 spans 15 amino acids. Germline CDR1 SGHVS, CDR2 FNYEAQ. CDR3 DNA: TGTGCCAGCAGCCCTTCTAGCGGGAGGGTGGGGGAGCAGTACTTC. It is translated as CASSPSSGRVGEQYF.